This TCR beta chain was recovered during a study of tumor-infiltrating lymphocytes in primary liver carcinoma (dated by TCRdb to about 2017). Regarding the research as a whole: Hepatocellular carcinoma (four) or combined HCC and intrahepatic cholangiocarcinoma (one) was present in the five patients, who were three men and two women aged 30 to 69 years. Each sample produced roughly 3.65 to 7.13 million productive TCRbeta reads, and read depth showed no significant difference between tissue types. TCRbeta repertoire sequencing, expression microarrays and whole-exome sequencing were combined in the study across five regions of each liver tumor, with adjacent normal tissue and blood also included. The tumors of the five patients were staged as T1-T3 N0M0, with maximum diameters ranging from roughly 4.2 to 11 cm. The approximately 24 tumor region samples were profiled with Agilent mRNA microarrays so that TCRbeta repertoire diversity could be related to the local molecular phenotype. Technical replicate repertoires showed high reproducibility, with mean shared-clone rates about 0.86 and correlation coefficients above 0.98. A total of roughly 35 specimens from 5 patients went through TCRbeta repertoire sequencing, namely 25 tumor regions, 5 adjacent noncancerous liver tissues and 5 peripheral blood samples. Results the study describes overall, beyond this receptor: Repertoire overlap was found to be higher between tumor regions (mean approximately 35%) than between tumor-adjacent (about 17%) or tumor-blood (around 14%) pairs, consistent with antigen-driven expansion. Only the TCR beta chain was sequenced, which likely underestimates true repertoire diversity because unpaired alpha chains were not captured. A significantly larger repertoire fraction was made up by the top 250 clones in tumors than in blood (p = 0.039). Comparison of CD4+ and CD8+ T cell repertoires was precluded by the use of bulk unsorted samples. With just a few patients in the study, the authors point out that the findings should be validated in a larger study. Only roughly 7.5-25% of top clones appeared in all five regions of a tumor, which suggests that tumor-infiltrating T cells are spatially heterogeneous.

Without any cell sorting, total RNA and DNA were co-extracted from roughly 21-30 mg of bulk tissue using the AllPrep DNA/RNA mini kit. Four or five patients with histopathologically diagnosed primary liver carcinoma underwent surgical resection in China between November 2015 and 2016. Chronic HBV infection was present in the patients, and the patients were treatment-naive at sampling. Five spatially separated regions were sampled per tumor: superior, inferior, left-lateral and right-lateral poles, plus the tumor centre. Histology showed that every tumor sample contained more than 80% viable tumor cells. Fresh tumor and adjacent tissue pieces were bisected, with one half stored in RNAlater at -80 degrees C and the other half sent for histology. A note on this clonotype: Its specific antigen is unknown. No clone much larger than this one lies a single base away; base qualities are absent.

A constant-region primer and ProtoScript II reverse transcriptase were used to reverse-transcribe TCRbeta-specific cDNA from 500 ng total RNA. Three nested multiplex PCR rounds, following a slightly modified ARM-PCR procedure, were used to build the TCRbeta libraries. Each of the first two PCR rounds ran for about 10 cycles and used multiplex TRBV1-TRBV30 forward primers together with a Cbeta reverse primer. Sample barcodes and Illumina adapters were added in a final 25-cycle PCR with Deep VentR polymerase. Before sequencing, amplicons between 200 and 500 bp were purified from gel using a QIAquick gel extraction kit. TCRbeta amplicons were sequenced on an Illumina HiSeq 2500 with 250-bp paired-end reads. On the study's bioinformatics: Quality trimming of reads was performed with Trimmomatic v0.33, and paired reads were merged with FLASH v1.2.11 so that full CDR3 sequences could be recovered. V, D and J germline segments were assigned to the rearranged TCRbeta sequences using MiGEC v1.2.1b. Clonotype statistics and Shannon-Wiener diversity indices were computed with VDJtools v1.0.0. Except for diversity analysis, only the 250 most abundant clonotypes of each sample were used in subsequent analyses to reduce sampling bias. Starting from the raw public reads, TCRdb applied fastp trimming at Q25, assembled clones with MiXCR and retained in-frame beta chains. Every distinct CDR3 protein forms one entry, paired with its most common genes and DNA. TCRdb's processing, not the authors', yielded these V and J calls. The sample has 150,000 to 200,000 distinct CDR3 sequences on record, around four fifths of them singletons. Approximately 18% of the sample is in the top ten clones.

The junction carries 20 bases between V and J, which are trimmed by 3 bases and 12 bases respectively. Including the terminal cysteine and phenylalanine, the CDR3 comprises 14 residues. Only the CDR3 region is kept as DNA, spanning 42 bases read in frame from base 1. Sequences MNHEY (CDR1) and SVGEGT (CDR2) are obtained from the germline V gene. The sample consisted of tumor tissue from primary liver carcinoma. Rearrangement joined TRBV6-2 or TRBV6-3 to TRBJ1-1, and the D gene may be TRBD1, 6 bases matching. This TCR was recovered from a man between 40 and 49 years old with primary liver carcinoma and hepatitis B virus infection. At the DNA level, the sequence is TGTGCCAGCAGTTATTCCACAGGGCTCACAGAATCTTTCTTT. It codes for CASSYSTGLTESFF.